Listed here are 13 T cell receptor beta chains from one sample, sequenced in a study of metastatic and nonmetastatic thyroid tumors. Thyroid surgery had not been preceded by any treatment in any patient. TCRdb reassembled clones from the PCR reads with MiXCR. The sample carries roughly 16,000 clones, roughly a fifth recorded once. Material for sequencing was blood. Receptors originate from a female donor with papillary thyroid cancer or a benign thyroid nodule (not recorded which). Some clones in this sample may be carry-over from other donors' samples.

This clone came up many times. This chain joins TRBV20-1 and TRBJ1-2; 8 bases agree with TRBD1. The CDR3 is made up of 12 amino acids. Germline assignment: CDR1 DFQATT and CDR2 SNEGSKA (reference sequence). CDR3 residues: CARGQGSYGYTF. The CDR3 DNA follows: TGCGCCCGCGGACAGGGCAGCTATGGCTACACCTTC.

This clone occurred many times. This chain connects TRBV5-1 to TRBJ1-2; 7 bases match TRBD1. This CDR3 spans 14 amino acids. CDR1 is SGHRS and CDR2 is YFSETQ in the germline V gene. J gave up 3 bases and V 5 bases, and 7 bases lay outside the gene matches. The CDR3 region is CASRPTGVDYGYTF. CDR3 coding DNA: TGCGCCAGCAGACCAACAGGGGTTGACTATGGCTACACCTTC. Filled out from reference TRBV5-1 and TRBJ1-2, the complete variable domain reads KAGVTQTPRYLIKTRGQQVTLSCSPISGHRSVSWYQQTPGQGLQFLFEYFSETQRNKGNFPGRFSGRQFSNSRSEMNVSTLELGDSALYLCASRPTGVDYGYTFGSGTRLTVV.

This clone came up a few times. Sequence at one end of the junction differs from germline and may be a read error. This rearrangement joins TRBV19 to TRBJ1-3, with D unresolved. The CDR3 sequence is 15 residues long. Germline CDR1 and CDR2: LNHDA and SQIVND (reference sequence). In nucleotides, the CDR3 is TGTGCCAGTAGTACGGCAGTGAGCGGTGGAAAAACCATATATTTT. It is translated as CASSTAVSGGKTIYF.

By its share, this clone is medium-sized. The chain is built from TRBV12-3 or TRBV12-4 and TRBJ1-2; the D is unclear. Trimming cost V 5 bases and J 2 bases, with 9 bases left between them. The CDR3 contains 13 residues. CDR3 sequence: CASSTSGNYGYTF. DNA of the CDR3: TGTGCCAGCAGTACAAGTGGAAACTATGGCTACACCTTC.

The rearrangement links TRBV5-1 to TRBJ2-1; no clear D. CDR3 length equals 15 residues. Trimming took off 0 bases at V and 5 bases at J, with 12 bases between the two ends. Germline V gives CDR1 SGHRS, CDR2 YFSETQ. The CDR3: CASSLEVARNNEQFF. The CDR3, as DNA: TGCGCCAGCAGCTTGGAGGTCGCCCGAAACAATGAGCAGTTCTTC.

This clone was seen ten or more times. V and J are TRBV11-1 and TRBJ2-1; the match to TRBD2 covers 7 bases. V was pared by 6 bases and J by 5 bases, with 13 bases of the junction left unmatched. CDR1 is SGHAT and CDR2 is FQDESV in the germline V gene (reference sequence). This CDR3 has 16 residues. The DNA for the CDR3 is TGTGCCAGCAGTTCCCTCGAGGCGGGAGCGAACAATGAGCAGTTCTTC. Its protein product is CASSSLEAGANNEQFF.

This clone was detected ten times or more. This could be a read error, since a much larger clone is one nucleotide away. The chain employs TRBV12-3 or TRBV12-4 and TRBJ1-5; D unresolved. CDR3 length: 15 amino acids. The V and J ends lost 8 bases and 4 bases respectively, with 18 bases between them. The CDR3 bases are TGTGCCAGCCTCCTTGCCGGGGAGACTAATCAGCCCCAGCATTTT. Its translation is CASLLAGETNQPQHF.

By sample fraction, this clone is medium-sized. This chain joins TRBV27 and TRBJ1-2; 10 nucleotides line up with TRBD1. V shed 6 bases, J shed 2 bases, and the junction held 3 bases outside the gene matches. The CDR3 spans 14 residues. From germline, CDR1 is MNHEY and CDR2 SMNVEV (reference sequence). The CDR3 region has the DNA TGTGCCAGCAGCCCGACAGGGGGCAACTATGGCTACACCTTC. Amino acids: CASSPTGGNYGYTF.

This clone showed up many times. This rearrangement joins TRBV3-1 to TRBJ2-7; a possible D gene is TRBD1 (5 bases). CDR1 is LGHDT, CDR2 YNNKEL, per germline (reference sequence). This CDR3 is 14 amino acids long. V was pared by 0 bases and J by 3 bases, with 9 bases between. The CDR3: CASSQDPGNYEQYF. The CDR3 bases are TGTGCCAGCAGCCAAGATCCAGGGAACTACGAGCAGTACTTC.

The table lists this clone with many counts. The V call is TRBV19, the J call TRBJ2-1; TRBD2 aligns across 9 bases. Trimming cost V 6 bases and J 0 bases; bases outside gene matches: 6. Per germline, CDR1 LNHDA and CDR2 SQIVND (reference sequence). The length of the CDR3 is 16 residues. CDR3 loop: CASRRTSVSSYNEQFF. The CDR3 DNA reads TGTGCCAGTAGAAGGACTAGCGTCAGCTCCTACAATGAGCAGTTCTTC.

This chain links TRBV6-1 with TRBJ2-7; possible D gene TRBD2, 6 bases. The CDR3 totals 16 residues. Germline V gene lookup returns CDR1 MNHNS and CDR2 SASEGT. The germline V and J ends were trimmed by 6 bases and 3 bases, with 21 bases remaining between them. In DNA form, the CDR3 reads TGTGCCAGCAGACCACCCACGTGGACTATGAGCTACGAGCAGTACTTC. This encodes CASRPPTWTMSYEQYF.

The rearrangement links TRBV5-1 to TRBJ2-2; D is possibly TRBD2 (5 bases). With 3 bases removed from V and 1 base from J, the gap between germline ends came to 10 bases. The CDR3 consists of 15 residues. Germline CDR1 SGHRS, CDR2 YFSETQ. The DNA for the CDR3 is TGCGCCAGCAGCTCTATCGGGATGAACACCGGGGAGCTGTTTTTT. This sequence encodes CASSSIGMNTGELFF.

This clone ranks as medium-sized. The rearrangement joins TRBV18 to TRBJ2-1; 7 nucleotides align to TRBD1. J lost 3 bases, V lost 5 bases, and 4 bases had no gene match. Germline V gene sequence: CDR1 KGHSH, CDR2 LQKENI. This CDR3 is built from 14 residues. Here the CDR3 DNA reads TGTGCCAGCTCAAAGACAGGGTACTACAATGAGCAGTTCTTC. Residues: CASSKTGYYNEQFF.